These 15 T cell receptor beta chains share one sample of origin, sequenced in a study of identical twins. One entry per CDR3 protein, called by TCRdb with MiXCR from the 5' RACE reads. The repertoire includes 600,000 to 800,000 distinct CDR3 sequences, about 20% of them detected once, and around 4.4% sits in the top ten. These data also formed part of another study, on T cells expressing NK-cell markers.

Specimen: PBMCs. These receptors all come from a woman younger than 35 in good health.

There are a few counts of this clonotype. The chain has TRBV29-1 and TRBJ2-1, with 9 bases identical to TRBD2. Trimming at V came to 7 bases and at J to 8 bases, leaving 6 bases not matched to a gene. CDR3 length: 12 residues. The germline gives CDR1 SQVTM, CDR2 ANQGSEA. CDR3 loop: CSGERGAYEQFF. In DNA form, the CDR3 reads TGCAGCGGGGAGCGGGGGGCGTATGAGCAGTTCTTC.

There are a few counts of this clonotype. The genes are TRBV5-1 and TRBJ2-3, with D tentatively TRBD2 (5 bases). The CDR3 contains 15 residues. From germline, CDR1 is SGHRS and CDR2 YFSETQ. The V and J ends lost 3 bases and 2 bases respectively, with 13 bases between them. CDR3 amino acids: CASSWRQPFTDTQYF. CDR3 bases: TGCGCCAGCAGCTGGAGGCAGCCTTTCACAGATACGCAGTATTTT. Full variable domain (rest looked up from reference TRBV5-1 and TRBJ2-3): KAGVTQTPRYLIKTRGQQVTLSCSPISGHRSVSWYQQTPGQGLQFLFEYFSETQRNKGNFPGRFSGRQFSNSRSEMNVSTLELGDSALYLCASSWRQPFTDTQYFGPGTRLTVL.

A note on this clonotype: A single base separates this from a much larger clone, so it may be a read error. The chain carries TRBV7-9 and TRBJ2-7; 7 bases agree with TRBD2. CDR1 SEHNR and CDR2 FQNEAQ come from the germline V gene (reference sequence). The CDR3 spans 14 residues. Germline trimming cut 1 base from V and 3 bases from J; bases unmatched to any gene: 3. The CDR3 DNA is TGTGCCAGCAGCTTAGGGCGGGACTACTACGAGCAGTACTTC. It encodes CASSLGRDYYEQYF.

In its sample, this clonotype was seen a few times. The genes are TRBV12-3 or TRBV12-4 and TRBJ2-1; TRBD2 matches at 8 bases. After removal of 5 bases from V and 6 bases from J, the junction contained 6 bases not matched to a gene. CDR3 length: 14 amino acids. CDR3 bases: TGTGCCAGCAGTACCCGTGGGACTAGCAATGAGCAGTTCTTC. Its translation: CASSTRGTSNEQFF.

CDR3 residues: CSAHRARGRQPQHF. In DNA form, the CDR3 reads TGCAGTGCTCATAGGGCCAGGGGACGTCAGCCCCAGCATTTT. V and J are TRBV20-1 and TRBJ1-5, with D maybe TRBD1 (6 bases). The CDR3 is made up of 14 amino acids. Per germline, CDR1 DFQATT and CDR2 SNEGSKA (reference sequence). Trimming shortened V by 5 bases and J by 6 bases, and 17 bases separated the two germline ends.

This chain links TRBV20-1 with TRBJ2-7; 8 bases align to TRBD1. Trimming at V came to 5 bases and at J to 3 bases, leaving 6 bases not matched to a gene. Germline CDR1 and CDR2: DFQATT and SNEGSKA (reference sequence). The CDR3 has 13 amino acids. The chain's CDR3 is CSALHGQGYEQYF. CDR3 nucleotides: TGCAGTGCTTTACACGGACAGGGCTACGAGCAGTACTTC.

The chain employs TRBV20-1 and TRBJ2-7; tentatively, D is TRBD1 (5 bases). Germline loops: CDR1 DFQATT, CDR2 SNEGSKA (reference sequence). This CDR3 is built from 13 residues. The ends were cut back, 6 bases at V and 4 bases at J, with 16 bases in the middle. This chain's CDR3 is CSAVTGYRYEQYF. For the CDR3, the DNA is TGCAGTGCCGTAACAGGATACCGGTACGAGCAGTACTTC.

This clonotype was picked up a small number of times. The gene calls are TRBV5-1 and TRBJ2-3; D may be TRBD2 (6 bases). V was cut by 2 bases and J by 6 bases, with 13 bases left in between. Germline V gives CDR1 SGHRS, CDR2 YFSETQ. The CDR3 consists of 14 residues. The CDR3 sequence: CASSFGTEGDTQYF. The CDR3 DNA sequence: TGCGCCAGCAGCTTTGGGACGGAGGGGGATACGCAGTATTTT.

This clonotype occurred a few times. This chain uses TRBV5-1 with TRBJ1-1; 7 bases agree with TRBD1. Germline CDR1 reads SGHRS; CDR2 reads YFSETQ. CDR3 length: 14 amino acids. Trimming removed 4 bases from V and 1 base from J; junction bases left unmatched: 4. CDR3 sequence reads: CASSQDRQNTEAFF. The CDR3 region has the DNA TGCGCCAGCAGCCAGGACAGGCAGAACACTGAAGCTTTCTTT.

This clonotype has more than one count but fewer than ten. The gene calls are TRBV5-1 and TRBJ2-7, with D possibly TRBD1 on 5 matching bases. The germline V and J ends were trimmed by 0 bases and 4 bases, with 14 bases remaining between them. CDR1 SGHRS and CDR2 YFSETQ come from the germline V gene. The CDR3 is made up of 15 amino acids. For the CDR3, the DNA is TGCGCCAGCAGCTTGGACGGACAACCTCATTACGAGCAGTACTTC. Translating gives CASSLDGQPHYEQYF.

This clonotype was detected many times. This chain connects TRBV6-2 or TRBV6-3 to TRBJ2-4; 7 positions agree with TRBD1. J gave up 0 bases and V 6 bases, and 8 bases lay outside the gene matches. The germline CDR1 and CDR2 sequences are MNHEY and SVGEGT. The CDR3 is 16 amino acids. DNA for the CDR3: TGTGCCAGCAGGTCACGACAGGGTTTAGCCAAAAACATTCAGTACTTC. Translation: CASRSRQGLAKNIQYF.

This clonotype has a count of ten or more. The chain employs TRBV15 and TRBJ2-3; 9 nucleotides agree with TRBD1. CDR3 length: 17 amino acids. With 4 bases clipped from V and 2 bases from J, the junction kept 10 bases outside the gene matches. CDR1 and CDR2 from the germline V gene are LNHNV and YYDKDF (reference sequence). This chain's CDR3 is CATSKDVRDRVTDTQYF. The CDR3 nucleotides read TGTGCCACCAGCAAAGATGTCCGGGACAGGGTCACAGATACGCAGTATTTT.

The V gene is TRBV2, the J gene TRBJ2-3; the D is unclear. V dropped 6 bases and J dropped 1 base, with 11 bases sitting between them. CDR1 SNHLY and CDR2 FYNNEI come from the germline V gene. The CDR3 consists of 14 residues. Here the CDR3 reads CASRHDLGTDTQYF. Here the CDR3 DNA reads TGTGCCAGCAGGCACGACCTGGGCACAGATACGCAGTATTTT.

This clonotype was observed a handful of times. V usage is TRBV10-3 and J usage is TRBJ2-7; unclear D gene. Between the trimmed V and J ends, which lost 3 bases and 3 bases, there was a span of 6 bases. The CDR3 is 12 residues long. Per germline, CDR1 ENHRY and CDR2 SYGVKD. In DNA form, the CDR3 reads TGTGCCATCAGTGACTCGATCTACGAGCAGTACTTC. This codes for CAISDSIYEQYF.

CDR3: CASSLGRDTDTQYF. Written as DNA, the CDR3 is TGTGCCAGCAGTTTGGGCCGCGACACAGATACGCAGTATTTT. The chain carries TRBV6-5 and TRBJ2-3; D remains unclear. Trimming pared 4 bases from V and 2 bases from J, leaving 10 bases between. This CDR3 is built from 14 residues. Germline V lookup: CDR1 MNHEY, CDR2 SVGAGI.